Listed below are T cell receptor beta chains from one sample, sequenced in a study of shared clonotypes between healthy human individuals. Sequencing was performed with immunoSEQ multiplex PCR; in TCRdb, only in-frame clones are kept and a portion is missing. The sample consists of roughly 1.4 million clones, 98% to 99% of them appearing once. Sequenced sample: naive CD4+ T cells sorted from blood. All receptors come from a man aged 25 to 45 in good health. Each CDR3 is given with its conserved first and last residue. A D gene is named only where the DNA matches it firmly. Only some rows state a clone size, as once, few, many or a class for expanded clones.

size: -
J: TRBJ2-1
D: -
V: TRBV2
length: 11
CDR3: CASTSDNEQFF
DNA: TGTGCCAGCACCAGTGACAATGAGCAGTTCTTC

size: -
J: TRBJ1-4
D: TRBD1
V: TRBV5-4
length: 14
CDR3: CASSFDRGGEKLFF
DNA: TGTGCCAGCAGCTTCGACAGGGGTGGTGAAAAACTGTTTTTT

size: -
J: TRBJ2-1
D: TRBD2
V: TRBV10-3
length: 14
CDR3: CAVRRGGTYNEQFF
DNA: TGTGCCGTCCGGCGGGGAGGGACCTACAATGAGCAGTTCTTC

size: -
J: TRBJ2-7
D: TRBD2
V: TRBV5-5
length: 15
CDR3: CASSLAGGRAGEQYF
DNA: TGTGCCAGCAGCTTGGCCGGCGGGAGGGCGGGAGAGCAGTACTTC

size: -
J: TRBJ2-5
D: -
V: TRBV2
length: 13
CDR3: CASSQGRGETQYF
DNA: TGTGCCAGCAGCCAGGGGCGCGGCGAGACCCAGTACTTC

size: -
J: TRBJ2-3
D: TRBD2
V: TRBV28
length: 15
CDR3: CASSPLAGAPDTQYF
DNA: TGTGCCAGCAGTCCCTTAGCGGGAGCACCCGATACGCAGTATTTT

size: -
J: TRBJ2-1
D: TRBD2
V: TRBV18
length: 14
CDR3: CASSSGTSGNEQFF
DNA: TGTGCCAGCTCAAGCGGGACTAGCGGCAATGAGCAGTTCTTC

size: -
J: TRBJ1-5
D: -
V: TRBV19
length: 13
CDR3: CASRGGRDQPQHF
DNA: TGTGCCAGTAGGGGGGGAAGGGATCAGCCCCAGCATTTT

size: -
J: TRBJ2-1
D: TRBD2
V: TRBV7-9
length: 17
CDR3: CASSRTSGVSSYNEQFF
DNA: TGTGCCAGCAGCAGGACTAGCGGGGTTAGCTCCTACAATGAGCAGTTCTTC

size: -
J: TRBJ1-2
D: TRBD1
V: TRBV12-5
length: 15
CDR3: CASGLDRGVDYGYTF
DNA: TGTGCTAGTGGTTTGGACAGGGGAGTGGACTATGGCTACACCTTC

size: -
J: TRBJ1-5
D: -
V: TRBV7-6
length: 14
CDR3: CASSPVGGNQPQHF
DNA: TGTGCCAGCAGCCCCGTAGGGGGAAATCAGCCCCAGCATTTT

size: -
J: TRBJ2-5
D: -
V: TRBV20-1
length: 11
CDR3: CSASLWETQYF
DNA: TGCAGTGCCAGCCTGTGGGAGACCCAGTACTTC

size: -
J: TRBJ2-2
D: -
V: TRBV28
length: 13
CDR3: CASRESNTGELFF
DNA: TGTGCCAGTAGAGAATCGAACACCGGGGAGCTGTTTTTT

size: -
J: TRBJ1-1
D: -
V: TRBV5-1
length: 14
CDR3: CASSLLTGNTEAFF
DNA: TGCGCCAGCAGCTTGTTAACCGGGAACACTGAAGCTTTCTTT

size: -
J: TRBJ2-7
D: -
V: TRBV6-1
length: 14
CDR3: CASTSETVNYEQYF
DNA: TGTGCCAGCACTTCCGAAACCGTAAACTACGAGCAGTACTTC

size: -
J: TRBJ2-2
D: TRBD1
V: TRBV2
length: 13
CDR3: CASRQGSTGELFF
DNA: TGTGCCAGCAGACAGGGGTCCACCGGGGAGCTGTTTTTT

size: -
J: TRBJ2-5
D: TRBD2
V: TRBV19
length: 18
CDR3: CASRPTRWRLAGVETQYF
DNA: TGTGCCAGTAGACCTACCCGATGGAGACTAGCGGGAGTGGAGACCCAGTACTTC

size: -
J: TRBJ2-5
D: TRBD1
V: TRBV9
length: 13
CDR3: CASSLGTGETQYF
DNA: TGTGCCAGCAGCCTGGGGACAGGAGAGACCCAGTACTTC

size: -
J: TRBJ2-1
D: TRBD2
V: TRBV11-2
length: 16
CDR3: CASSLRGSGSMPEQFF
DNA: TGTGCCAGCAGCTTACGTGGGAGCGGGAGTATGCCTGAGCAGTTCTTC

size: -
J: TRBJ2-3
D: -
V: TRBV4-3
length: 14
CDR3: CASSPDYSTDTQYF
DNA: TGCGCCAGCAGTCCTGACTATAGCACAGATACGCAGTATTTT

size: once
J: TRBJ1-1
D: -
V: TRBV27
length: 16
CDR3: CASRRTWGNMNTEAFF
DNA: TGTGCCAGCAGGAGAACTTGGGGAAACATGAACACTGAAGCTTTCTTT

size: -
J: TRBJ2-7
D: -
V: TRBV2
length: 15
CDR3: CASSVKRSTSYEQYF
DNA: TGTGCCAGCAGTGTGAAGCGGTCCACGTCCTACGAGCAGTACTTC

size: -
J: TRBJ2-2
D: -
V: TRBV29-1
length: 13
CDR3: CSVYPSNTGELFF
DNA: TGCAGCGTTTATCCCAGTAACACCGGGGAGCTGTTTTTT

size: -
J: TRBJ2-5
D: -
V: TRBV10-3
length: 12
CDR3: CAISELGETQYF
DNA: TGTGCCATCAGTGAGTTGGGGGAGACCCAGTACTTC

size: -
J: TRBJ1-4
D: -
V: TRBV11-2
length: 14
CDR3: CALSWRATNEKLFF
DNA: TGTGCCCTGTCTTGGCGTGCAACTAATGAAAAACTGTTTTTT

size: -
J: TRBJ2-7
D: TRBD2
V: TRBV30
length: 13
CDR3: CAWKASGPPKQYF
DNA: TGTGCCTGGAAAGCTAGCGGCCCTCCTAAGCAGTACTTC

size: -
J: TRBJ2-7
D: TRBD1
V: TRBV13
length: 15
CDR3: CASSLAGTGAYEQYF
DNA: TGTGCCAGCAGCTTAGCCGGGACAGGGGCCTACGAGCAGTACTTC

size: -
J: TRBJ2-7
D: TRBD1
V: TRBV13
length: 15
CDR3: CASSQEGTGGLEQYF
DNA: TGTGCCAGCAGCCAGGAGGGGACAGGGGGACTCGAGCAGTACTTC

size: -
J: TRBJ2-2
D: -
V: TRBV10-2
length: 15
CDR3: CASSVTSQGPGELFF
DNA: TGCGCCAGCAGTGTAACCTCACAGGGTCCCGGGGAGCTGTTTTTT

size: -
J: TRBJ2-3
D: -
V: TRBV7-6
length: 17
CDR3: CASSLGGGTPSTDTQYF
DNA: TGTGCCAGCAGCTTAGGGGGCGGGACCCCTTCCACAGATACGCAGTATTTT

size: -
J: TRBJ2-7
D: -
V: TRBV6-4
length: 15
CDR3: CASSEGEITPYEQYF
DNA: TGTGCCAGCAGTGAGGGTGAAATTACCCCCTACGAGCAGTACTTC

size: once
J: TRBJ1-2
D: -
V: TRBV9
length: 16
CDR3: CASSRGEGRRNYGYTF
DNA: TGTGCCAGCAGCCGTGGGGAAGGGAGGAGGAACTATGGCTACACCTTC

size: -
J: TRBJ2-2
D: -
V: TRBV6-4
length: 14
CDR3: CASSDSINTGELFF
DNA: TGTGCCAGCAGTGACTCGATTAACACCGGGGAGCTGTTTTTT

size: once
J: TRBJ2-2
D: -
V: TRBV9
length: 16
CDR3: CASSVNPEGRTGELFF
DNA: TGTGCCAGCAGCGTAAACCCGGAGGGCAGAACCGGGGAGCTGTTTTTT

size: -
J: TRBJ2-6
D: TRBD1
V: TRBV18
length: 16
CDR3: CASSTGVSSGANVLTF
DNA: TGTGCCAGCTCAACAGGGGTCTCCTCTGGGGCCAACGTCCTGACTTTC

size: -
J: TRBJ2-7
D: -
V: TRBV9
length: 14
CDR3: CASSVAEGGYEQYF
DNA: TGTGCCAGCAGCGTAGCTGAGGGAGGTTACGAGCAGTACTTC

size: -
J: TRBJ1-1
D: -
V: TRBV7-2
length: 15
CDR3: CASSLGQGVATEAFF
DNA: TGTGCCAGCAGCTTAGGTCAGGGTGTTGCCACTGAAGCTTTCTTT

size: -
J: TRBJ1-1
D: -
V: TRBV18
length: 14
CDR3: CASSPWDLNTEAFF
DNA: TGTGCCAGCTCACCCTGGGACCTGAACACTGAAGCTTTCTTT

size: once
J: TRBJ2-2
D: -
V: TRBV19
length: 15
CDR3: CASTSGIVRTGELFF
DNA: TGTGCCAGTACCTCAGGGATAGTCCGCACCGGGGAGCTGTTTTTT

size: -
J: TRBJ2-3
D: -
V: TRBV6-1
length: 13
CDR3: CASYRTVLDTQYF
DNA: TGTGCCAGTTACCGGACTGTGCTGGATACGCAGTATTTT

size: few
J: TRBJ2-2
D: -
V: TRBV11-2
length: 14
CDR3: CASSLPINTGELFF
DNA: TGTGCCAGCAGCCTACCCATTAACACCGGGGAGCTGTTTTTT

size: -
J: TRBJ2-2
D: -
V: TRBV18
length: 16
CDR3: CASSPLSGTLAGELFF
DNA: TGTGCCAGCTCACCACTATCCGGGACGTTGGCCGGGGAGCTGTTTTTT

size: -
J: TRBJ2-7
D: TRBD2
V: TRBV2
length: 14
CDR3: CASSGTSTDYEQYF
DNA: TGTGCCAGCAGTGGGACTAGCACCGACTACGAGCAGTACTTC

size: -
J: TRBJ2-3
D: TRBD2
V: TRBV19
length: 17
CDR3: CASRGLAGGHGRDTQYF
DNA: TGTGCCAGTAGAGGACTAGCGGGAGGCCACGGGAGAGATACGCAGTATTTT

size: -
J: TRBJ2-3
D: TRBD2
V: TRBV18
length: 14
CDR3: CASSPGTSTDTQYF
DNA: TGTGCCAGCTCACCAGGGACTAGCACTGATACGCAGTATTTT

size: -
J: TRBJ1-1
D: -
V: TRBV28
length: 14
CDR3: CASRPGRQNTEAFF
DNA: TGTGCCAGCAGGCCGGGACGTCAGAACACTGAAGCTTTCTTT

size: -
J: TRBJ1-4
D: -
V: TRBV5-1
length: 16
CDR3: CASSLGVRGGNEKLFF
DNA: TGCGCCAGCAGCTTGGGGGTGCGTGGAGGTAATGAAAAACTGTTTTTT

size: once
J: TRBJ2-1
D: -
V: TRBV11-2
length: 14
CDR3: CASSFTPTYNEQFF
DNA: TGTGCCAGCAGCTTTACTCCCACCTACAATGAGCAGTTCTTC

size: -
J: TRBJ2-1
D: -
V: TRBV29-1
length: 15
CDR3: CSVEIADFSYNEQFF
DNA: TGCAGCGTTGAAATAGCGGACTTCTCCTACAATGAGCAGTTCTTC

size: -
J: TRBJ2-3
D: TRBD2
V: TRBV7-2
length: 15
CDR3: CASSLGLASADTQYF
DNA: TGTGCCAGCAGCTTAGGACTAGCCTCCGCAGATACGCAGTATTTT

size: -
J: TRBJ2-7
D: TRBD2
V: TRBV29-1
length: 13
CDR3: CSVGLAARAEQYF
DNA: TGCAGCGTTGGACTAGCGGCAAGGGCGGAGCAGTACTTC

size: -
J: TRBJ2-1
D: -
V: TRBV5-4
length: 15
CDR3: CASSLMTGRYNEQFF
DNA: TGTGCCAGCAGCTTGATGACAGGACGCTACAATGAGCAGTTCTTC

size: -
J: TRBJ2-5
D: TRBD2
V: TRBV5-1
length: 15
CDR3: CASSLDVAGAGTQYF
DNA: TGCGCCAGCAGCTTGGATGTAGCGGGAGCTGGGACCCAGTACTTC